These T cell receptor beta chains were read from a single sample in a study of T cells in localized non-small cell lung cancer. Sequencing used immunoSEQ multiplex PCR; TCRdb keeps in-frame clones, though not all of them. The sample lists about 39,000 clones; roughly 83% were seen once. The source material was PBMCs, sampled before any cancer treatment. Receptors were obtained from a woman aged 35 to 69 with stage II squamous cell lung carcinoma. Both conserved end residues are part of each CDR3. The order of the fields is J gene, D gene, clone size, V gene, CDR3 DNA, CDR3 protein. A D gene is named only where the DNA matches it firmly. Expanded clones are given a class, and other clones once, few, many or no size at all.

TRBJ1-6 | - | - | TRBV15 | TGTGCCACCAGCAGGCAGGGATTGGGGAATTCACCCCTCCACTTT | CATSRQGLGNSPLHF
TRBJ1-6 | - | - | TRBV21-1 | TGTGCCAGGGAAAATTCACCCCTCCACTTT | CARENSPLHF
TRBJ1-5 | - | - | TRBV28 | TGTGCCAGCAGATATGGGGGTAGACAGCCCCAGCATTTT | CASRYGGRQPQHF
TRBJ1-4 | TRBD1 | few | TRBV7-9 | TGTGCCAGCAGCACCGGGACAGGGAGGGAAAAACTGTTTTTT | CASSTGTGREKLFF
TRBJ1-1 | TRBD1 | few | TRBV4-3 | TGCGCCAGCAGCCACGGGAGGGGGCTGAACACTGAAGCTTTCTTT | CASSHGRGLNTEAFF
TRBJ1-5 | - | - | TRBV6-1 | TGTGCCAGCAGTGAAACAGGGTTGGCTCAGCCCCAGCATTTT | CASSETGLAQPQHF
TRBJ2-7 | - | - | TRBV7-5 | TGTGCCAGAAGCACTGGACAGCTCCTCAGGGGTCCATTCTCCTACGAGCAGTACTTC | CARSTGQLLRGPFSYEQYF
TRBJ1-4 | - | - | TRBV28 | TGTGCCAGCAGTTCACAGCTTGCTGAAAAACTGTTTTTT | CASSSQLAEKLFF
TRBJ1-3 | TRBD1 | - | TRBV5-1 | TGCGCCAGCAGCTCTCAGGGGGCGAGAGGAAACACCATATATTTT | CASSSQGARGNTIYF
TRBJ2-2 | - | - | TRBV19 | TGTGCCAGTAGTATAACCGGGCCCGGGGAGCTGTTTTTT | CASSITGPGELFF
TRBJ1-1 | TRBD1 | - | TRBV28 | TGTGCCAGCAGTTTACCCGACAGGGGCACTGAAGCTTTCTTT | CASSLPDRGTEAFF
TRBJ1-4 | TRBD1 | few | TRBV5-1 | TGCGCCAGCGGACTACAGGGGCAGGTGGATGAAAAACTGTTTTTT | CASGLQGQVDEKLFF
TRBJ2-3 | - | - | TRBV10-2 | TGCGCCAGCAGGGGTAACGCAGATACGCAGTATTTT | CASRGNADTQYF
TRBJ2-1 | - | - | TRBV27 | TGTGCCAGCAGCGCCGGGGGGCCATCCTACAATGAGCAGTTCTTC | CASSAGGPSYNEQFF
TRBJ2-5 | - | - | TRBV2 | TGTGCCAGCAGCCAGAGAGGGGGGGAAGAGACCCAGTACTTC | CASSQRGGEETQYF
TRBJ1-1 | - | - | TRBV2 | TGTGCCAGCAGTGATCTTGGGGGGAACACTGAAGCTTTCTTT | CASSDLGGNTEAFF
TRBJ2-1 | TRBD2 | - | TRBV15 | TGTGCCACCAGCAGAGGACTAGCGGGGGACTACAATGAGCAGTTCTTC | CATSRGLAGDYNEQFF
TRBJ2-7 | TRBD2 | - | TRBV4-2 | TGTGCCAGCAGCCAAAAAAAGACTAGCGTTGACTACGAGCAGTACTTC | CASSQKKTSVDYEQYF